This T cell receptor beta chain is from a study of T cells in Graves' hyperthyroidism and ophthalmopathy. Newly diagnosed hyperthyroidism, duration under 2 months, in patients aged 18 to 65. Diagnostic decisions used clinical symptoms, serum thyroxine and TRAb, thyroid ultrasound and orbital computed tomography. The CDR3 regions of TCR beta were amplified from RNA transcripts. Initially, a first-round RT-PCR of the TCR CDR3 employed the HTBI primer set. Each CDR3 protein is one row after TCRdb ran MiXCR on the multiplex PCR reads. The table lists more than 300,000 distinct CDR3 sequences, around 13% of them singletons. V was trimmed by 1 base and J by 2 bases, leaving 9 bases between them. Germline lookup yields CDR1 SEHNR and CDR2 FQNEAQ (reference sequence). The CDR3 runs 14 residues.

The clonotype originates from a woman in her sixties with Graves' hyperthyroidism. The sequencing sample was made of blood. This chain links TRBV7-9 with TRBJ2-7; no reliable D call. Here the CDR3 reads CASSLGRAPYEQYF. The DNA of the CDR3 is TGTGCCAGCAGCTTAGGTCGGGCTCCCTACGAGCAGTACTTC. Together with reference TRBV7-9 and TRBJ2-7, the CDR3 gives the full variable domain: DTGVSQNPRHKITKRGQNVTFRCDPISEHNRLYWYRQTLGQGPEFLTYFQNEAQLEKSRLLSDRFSAERPKGSFSTLEIQRTEQGDSAMYLCASSLGRAPYEQYFGPGTRLTVT.